This TCR beta chain emerged from a study of T cell responses to AZD1222 COVID-19 vaccine. Study as a whole: Second doses were pooled across both intervals (about 4 or about 12 weeks).

On this clone: Its specificity is not known.

This table comes from immunoSEQ multiplex PCR, and its TCRdb copy is limited to in-frame clones, with some not included. Altogether roughly 120,000 clones are present, 90% to 95% being singletons, with the ten largest covering roughly 7%. V was shortened by 5 bases and J by 5 bases, with 13 bases between the two germline ends. Germline lookup yields CDR1 SGHTA and CDR2 FQGNSA. The CDR3 has 14 residues. Study observations and caveats: The donors showed a predominance of white British ancestry and of females, with possible underestimation of clonal diversity. At baseline, seropositivity was found in only five or six AZD1222 recipients. Spike-wide vaccine-associated CD4 TCRs dominated at 160-218 and 743-854.

The chain joins TRBV7-2 to TRBJ1-5; D may be TRBD1 (6 bases). The specimen was peripheral blood, collected on day 0 of AZD1222 vaccination. The receptor was derived from an adult in good health. CDR3 sequence: CASSPDSPYQPQHF. CDR3 DNA: TGTGCCAGCAGCCCGGACAGCCCTTATCAGCCCCAGCATTTT.